This passage covers 4 T cell receptor beta chains from one sample sequenced in a study of early T cells in non-severe SARS-CoV-2 infection. TCRdb called the 5' RACE reads again in MiXCR, with one record for every CDR3 protein. Altogether about 32,000 distinct CDR3 sequences are present, 4% to 5% being singletons, with the ten largest covering about 6%. What was sequenced was whole blood. The origin of the receptors is an adult who was a healthcare worker with PCR-confirmed SARS-CoV-2 infection or an uninfected control (not recorded which).

This clonotype was seen ten or more times. CDR3 protein: CASSYGTLSGANVLTF. The CDR3 DNA is TGCGCCAGCAGCTACGGGACACTCTCTGGGGCCAACGTCCTGACTTTC. V is TRBV5-1 and J is TRBJ2-6; perhaps TRBD1 as D (6 bases). The V and J ends lost 3 bases and 0 bases respectively, with 10 bases between them. Per the germline V gene, CDR1 is SGHRS and CDR2 is YFSETQ. The CDR3 is made up of 16 amino acids.

There are many counts of this clonotype. The J gene is TRBJ1-1, the V gene TRBV7-3, with a possible D match to TRBD1 (5 bases). Per the germline V gene, CDR1 is SGHTA and CDR2 is FQGTGA. Trimming shortened V by 4 bases and J by 3 bases, and 12 bases separated the two germline ends. This CDR3 contains 14 residues. The CDR3 DNA is TGTGCCAGCAGCTCACGCGGAGGGGACACTGAAGCTTTCTTT. It encodes CASSSRGGDTEAFF.

The chain is built from TRBV19 and TRBJ2-4, with D perhaps being TRBD1 or TRBD2 (6 bases each). V lost 7 bases to trimming and J lost 7 bases, with 17 bases between them. The CDR3 runs to 14 residues. Germline V gene sequence: CDR1 LNHDA, CDR2 SQIVND (reference sequence). As DNA, the CDR3 is TGTGCCAGTACCCTGGAGGGGGGTTGGAACATTCAGTACTTC. Translation gives CASTLEGGWNIQYF.

The table lists this clonotype with a few counts. The chain couples TRBV10-3 to TRBJ2-1; 8 bases are a match to TRBD2. CDR3 length: 15 amino acids. J was trimmed by 7 bases and V by 4 bases; bases with no gene match: 9. Germline V gene lookup returns CDR1 ENHRY and CDR2 SYGVKD. The DNA of the CDR3 is TGTGCCATCAGTGTGTCAGAGCGGGGGAGTAATGAGCAGTTCTTC. Translation: CAISVSERGSNEQFF.